This T cell receptor (beta chain) was profiled in a study of cytomegalovirus exposure and HLA in healthy donors. Study in general: Genotyping showed 81% of roughly 400 donors falling in the Caucasian-associated ancestry cluster. Points from the study as a whole: A later analysis revealed that TCR association rates differed between HLA loci, peaking at DRB1 and bottoming out at HLA-C. A highly shared variant cluster was judged a likely technical artifact. TCR beta sequences reportedly predicted most subjects' HLA-A and HLA-B alleles accurately.

The CDR3 has 14 residues. V was clipped by 4 bases and J by 5 bases; unmatched bases: 10. Germline assignment: CDR1 SQVTM and CDR2 ANQGSEA. To note about this clone: The antigen is unknown.

PCR involved 60 Vbeta and 13 Jbeta primers. Assay: immunoSEQ multiplex PCR; the TCRdb copy retains only in-frame clones and omits some. This sample yields around 150,000 clones, of which approximately 80% are seen a single time; 1.5% to 2% belongs to the top ten. The sequencing input was PBMCs. The chain has TRBV29-1 and TRBJ2-5; TRBD2 aligns across 7 bases. This receptor was taken from a woman aged 40 to 50 in good health and CMV-seronegative. The CDR3 region is CSVAAWTRRETQYF. CDR3 DNA: TGCAGCGTTGCCGCTTGGACTAGGAGGGAGACCCAGTACTTC. The full variable domain, with the rest looked up from reference TRBV29-1 and TRBJ2-5, is SAVISQKPSRDICQRGTSLTIQCQVDSQVTMMFWYRQQPGQSLTLIATANQGSEATYESGFVIDKFPISRPNLTFSTLTVSNMSPEDSSIYLCSVAAWTRRETQYFGPGTRLLVL.